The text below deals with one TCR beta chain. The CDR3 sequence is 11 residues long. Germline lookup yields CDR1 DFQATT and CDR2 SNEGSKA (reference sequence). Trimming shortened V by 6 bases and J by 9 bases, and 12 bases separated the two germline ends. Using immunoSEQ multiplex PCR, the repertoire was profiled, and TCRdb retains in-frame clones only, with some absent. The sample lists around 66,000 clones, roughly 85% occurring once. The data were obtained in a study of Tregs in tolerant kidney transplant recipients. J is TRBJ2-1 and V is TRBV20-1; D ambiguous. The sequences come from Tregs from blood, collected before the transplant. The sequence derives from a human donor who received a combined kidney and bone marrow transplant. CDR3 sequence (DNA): TGCAGTGCGTCTCTAGGCGGTGAGCAGTTCTTC. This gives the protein CSASLGGEQFF.